This T cell receptor beta chain emerged from a study of T cell responses to AZD1222 COVID-19 vaccine. The assay was immunoSEQ multiplex PCR, and TCRdb's table has in-frame clones only and misses some. Found here are roughly 140,000 clones, 94% of them singletons; the top ten hold around 1.3%. The J segment lost 10 bases and the V segment lost 4 bases, leaving 4 bases of the junction unmatched. The CDR3 contains 13 residues. Notes on this clone: Its cognate antigen is unknown.

Overall study findings and caveats: Just a handful of AZD1222 recipients tested seropositive at baseline. Repertoire sampling was restricted to post-peak T cell response timepoints.

The source material was peripheral blood, sampled on day 0 of AZD1222 vaccination. V gene TRBV12-3 or TRBV12-4 combines with J gene TRBJ1-4, with 9 bases identical to TRBD1. The receptor's source is an adult in good health. This chain's CDR3 is CASSSQTGGKLFF. Here the CDR3 DNA reads TGTGCCAGCAGTTCGCAGACAGGGGGAAAACTGTTTTTT.